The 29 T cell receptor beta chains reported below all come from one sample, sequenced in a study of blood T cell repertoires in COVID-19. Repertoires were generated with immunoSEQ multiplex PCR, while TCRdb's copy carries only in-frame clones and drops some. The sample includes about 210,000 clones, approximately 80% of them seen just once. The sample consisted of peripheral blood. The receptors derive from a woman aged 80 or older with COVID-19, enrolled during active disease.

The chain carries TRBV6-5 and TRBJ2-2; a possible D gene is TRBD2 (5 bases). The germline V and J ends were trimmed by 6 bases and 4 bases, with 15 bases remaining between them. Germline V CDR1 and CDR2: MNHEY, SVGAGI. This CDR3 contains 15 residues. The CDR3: CASRRPGESTGELFF. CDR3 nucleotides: TGTGCCAGCAGGCGTCCTGGGGAGAGCACCGGGGAGCTGTTTTTT.

The DNA of the CDR3 is TGTGCCAGCAGACAGGGTAGTAACTATGGCTACACCTTC. Its protein is CASRQGSNYGYTF. The chain links TRBV3-1 (or the pseudogene TRBV3-2) to TRBJ1-2, with D tentatively TRBD1 (6 bases). The CDR3 runs to 13 residues. V was pared by 6 bases and J by 1 base, with 9 bases between. The germline V gene has CDR1 LGHDT and CDR2 YNNKEL (reference sequence).

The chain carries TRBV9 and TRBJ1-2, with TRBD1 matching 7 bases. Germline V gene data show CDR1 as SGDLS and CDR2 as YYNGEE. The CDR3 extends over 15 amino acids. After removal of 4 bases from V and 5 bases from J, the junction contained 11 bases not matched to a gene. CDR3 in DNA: TGTGCCAGCAGCCCCCCGCCCGGGACAGATTATGGCTACACCTTC. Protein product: CASSPPPGTDYGYTF.

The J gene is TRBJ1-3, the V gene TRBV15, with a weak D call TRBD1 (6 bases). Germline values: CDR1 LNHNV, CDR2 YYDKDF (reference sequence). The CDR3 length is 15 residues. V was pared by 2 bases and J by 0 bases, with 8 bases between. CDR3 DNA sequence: TGTGCCACCAGCAGACAGGGGAACTCTGGAAACACCATATATTTT. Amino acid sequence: CATSRQGNSGNTIYF.

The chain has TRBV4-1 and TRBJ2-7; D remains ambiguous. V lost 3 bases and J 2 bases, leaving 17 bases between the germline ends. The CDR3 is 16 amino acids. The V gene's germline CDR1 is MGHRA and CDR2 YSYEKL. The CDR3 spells CASSQAEVSPTYEQYF. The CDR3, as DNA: TGCGCCAGCAGCCAGGCTGAAGTCTCTCCCACCTACGAGCAGTACTTC.

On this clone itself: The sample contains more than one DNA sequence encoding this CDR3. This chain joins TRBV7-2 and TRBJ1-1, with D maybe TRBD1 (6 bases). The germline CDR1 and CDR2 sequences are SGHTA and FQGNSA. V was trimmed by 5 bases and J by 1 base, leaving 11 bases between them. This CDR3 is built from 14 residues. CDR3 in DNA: TGTGCCAGCAGCCCCCTGACAGGGAACACTGAAGCTTTCTTT. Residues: CASSPLTGNTEAFF.

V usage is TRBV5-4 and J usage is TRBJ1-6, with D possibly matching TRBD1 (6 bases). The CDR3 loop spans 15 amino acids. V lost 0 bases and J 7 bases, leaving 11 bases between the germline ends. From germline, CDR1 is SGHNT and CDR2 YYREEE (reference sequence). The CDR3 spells CASSLEGGGNSPLHF. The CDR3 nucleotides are TGTGCCAGCAGCTTGGAGGGGGGGGGCAATTCACCCCTCCACTTT.

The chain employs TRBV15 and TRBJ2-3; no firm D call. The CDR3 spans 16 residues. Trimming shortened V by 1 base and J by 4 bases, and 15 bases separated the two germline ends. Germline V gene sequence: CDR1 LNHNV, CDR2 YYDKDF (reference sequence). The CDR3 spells CATSRVPYLEPDTQYF. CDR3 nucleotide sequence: TGTGCCACCAGCAGAGTTCCATACTTAGAACCAGATACGCAGTATTTT.

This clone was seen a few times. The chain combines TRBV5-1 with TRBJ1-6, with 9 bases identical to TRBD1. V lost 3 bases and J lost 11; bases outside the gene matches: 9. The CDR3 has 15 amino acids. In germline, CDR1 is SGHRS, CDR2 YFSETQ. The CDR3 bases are TGCGCCAGCAGCTCGGAGGGGACAGGGTTAACACCCCTCCACTTT. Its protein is CASSSEGTGLTPLHF.

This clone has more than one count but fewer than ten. CDR3 region: CASSLANSGEKLFF. DNA for the CDR3: TGTGCCAGCAGCTTGGCAAACTCGGGGGAAAAACTGTTTTTT. The V call is TRBV5-4, the J call TRBJ1-4, with no clear D. The CDR3 consists of 14 residues. Trimming took 0 bases from V and 8 from J, leaving 11 bases between them. Per germline, CDR1 SGHNT and CDR2 YYREEE (reference sequence).

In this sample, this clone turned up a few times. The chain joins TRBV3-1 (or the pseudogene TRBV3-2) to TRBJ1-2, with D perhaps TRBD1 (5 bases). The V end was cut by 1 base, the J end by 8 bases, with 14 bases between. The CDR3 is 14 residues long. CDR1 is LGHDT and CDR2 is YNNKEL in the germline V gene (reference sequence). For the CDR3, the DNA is TGTGCCAGCAGCCAAGTACTGGGGGGATACGGCTACACCTTC. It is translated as CASSQVLGGYGYTF.

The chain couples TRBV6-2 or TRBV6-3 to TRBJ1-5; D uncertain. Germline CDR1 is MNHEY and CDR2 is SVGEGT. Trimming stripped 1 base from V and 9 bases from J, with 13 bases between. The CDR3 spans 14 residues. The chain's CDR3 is CASSYYYGPWPQHF. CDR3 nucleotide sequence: TGTGCCAGCAGTTACTACTACGGCCCATGGCCCCAGCATTTT.

Written as DNA, the CDR3 is TGTGCCAGTAGTACAGACAGGGGTGGTGAAAAACTGTTTTTT. Its protein is CASSTDRGGEKLFF. J is TRBJ1-4 and V is TRBV19; 8 bases are a match to TRBD1. Germline CDR1 and CDR2: LNHDA and SQIVND (reference sequence). The ends lost 4 bases at V and 7 bases at J; junction bases unmatched: 5. The CDR3 runs to 14 residues.

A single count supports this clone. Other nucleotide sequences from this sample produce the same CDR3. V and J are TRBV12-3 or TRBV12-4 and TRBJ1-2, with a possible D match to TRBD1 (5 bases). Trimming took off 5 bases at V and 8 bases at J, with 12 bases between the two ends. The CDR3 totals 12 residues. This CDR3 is CASSRQGYGYTF. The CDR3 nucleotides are TGTGCCAGCAGTCGTCAGGGATACGGCTACACCTTC.

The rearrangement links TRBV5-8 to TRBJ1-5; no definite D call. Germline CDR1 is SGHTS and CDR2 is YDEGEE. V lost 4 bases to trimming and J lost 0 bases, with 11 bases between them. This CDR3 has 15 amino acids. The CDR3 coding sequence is TGTGCCAGCAGCCCGACTGATAATAGCAATCAGCCCCAGCATTTT. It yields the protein CASSPTDNSNQPQHF. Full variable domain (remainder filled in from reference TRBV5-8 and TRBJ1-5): EAGVTQSPTHLIKTRGQQATLRCSPISGHTSVYWYQQALGLGLQFLLWYDEGEERNRGNFPPRFSGRQFPNYSSELNVNALELEDSALYLCASSPTDNSNQPQHFGDGTRLSIL.

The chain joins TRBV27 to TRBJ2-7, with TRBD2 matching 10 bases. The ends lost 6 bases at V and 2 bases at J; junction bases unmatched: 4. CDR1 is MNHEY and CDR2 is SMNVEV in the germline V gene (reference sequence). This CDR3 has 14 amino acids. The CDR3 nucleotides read TGTGCCAGCAGCCTAGCGGGGGCCCCCTACGAGCAGTACTTC. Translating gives CASSLAGAPYEQYF.

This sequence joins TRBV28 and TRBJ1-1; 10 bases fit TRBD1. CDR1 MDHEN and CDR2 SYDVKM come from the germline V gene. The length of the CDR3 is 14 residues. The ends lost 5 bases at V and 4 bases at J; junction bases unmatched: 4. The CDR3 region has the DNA TGTGCCAGCAGTCCGGGACAGGGGACCACTGAAGCTTTCTTT. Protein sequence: CASSPGQGTTEAFF. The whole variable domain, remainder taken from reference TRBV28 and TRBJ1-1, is DVKVTQSSRYLVKRTGEKVFLECVQDMDHENMFWYRQDPGLGLRLIYFSYDVKMKEKGDIPEGYSVSREKKERFSLILESASTNQTSMYLCASSPGQGTTEAFFGQGTRLTVV.

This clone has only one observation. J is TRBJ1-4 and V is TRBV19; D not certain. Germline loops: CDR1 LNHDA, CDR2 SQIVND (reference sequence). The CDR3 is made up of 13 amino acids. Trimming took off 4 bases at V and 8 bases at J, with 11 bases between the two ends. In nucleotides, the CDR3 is TGTGCCAGTAGTAGTGGTCGGAGAGAAAAACTGTTTTTT. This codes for CASSSGRREKLFF. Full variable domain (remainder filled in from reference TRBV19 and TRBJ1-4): DGGITQSPKYLFRKEGQNVTLSCEQNLNHDAMYWYRQDPGQGLRLIYYSQIVNDFQKGDIAEGYSVSREKKESFPLTVTSAQKNPTAFYLCASSSGRREKLFFGSGTQLSVL.

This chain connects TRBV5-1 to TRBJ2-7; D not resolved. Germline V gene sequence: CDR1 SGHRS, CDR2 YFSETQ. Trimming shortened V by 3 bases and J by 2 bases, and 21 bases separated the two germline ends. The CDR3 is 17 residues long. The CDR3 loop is CASSWVPPASWTYEQYF. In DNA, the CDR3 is TGCGCCAGCAGCTGGGTGCCGCCGGCTAGTTGGACCTACGAGCAGTACTTC.

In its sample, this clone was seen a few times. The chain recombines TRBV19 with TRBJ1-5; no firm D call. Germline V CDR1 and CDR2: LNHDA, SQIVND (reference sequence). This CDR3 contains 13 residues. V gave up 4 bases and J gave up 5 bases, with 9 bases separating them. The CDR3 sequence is CASSTRVDQPQHF. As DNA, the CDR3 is TGTGCCAGTAGTACCCGTGTTGATCAGCCCCAGCATTTT.

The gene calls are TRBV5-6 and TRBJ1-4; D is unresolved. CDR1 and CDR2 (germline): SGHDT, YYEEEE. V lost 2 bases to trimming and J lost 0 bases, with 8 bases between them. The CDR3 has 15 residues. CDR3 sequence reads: CASSFNPATNEKLFF. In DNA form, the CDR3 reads TGTGCCAGCAGCTTTAATCCGGCAACTAATGAAAAACTGTTTTTT.

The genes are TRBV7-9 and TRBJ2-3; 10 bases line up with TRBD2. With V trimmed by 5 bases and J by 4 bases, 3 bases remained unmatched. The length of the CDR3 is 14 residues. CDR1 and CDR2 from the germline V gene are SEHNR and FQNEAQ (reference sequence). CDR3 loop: CASSPGLAADTQYF. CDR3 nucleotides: TGTGCCAGCAGCCCCGGACTAGCGGCAGATACGCAGTATTTT.

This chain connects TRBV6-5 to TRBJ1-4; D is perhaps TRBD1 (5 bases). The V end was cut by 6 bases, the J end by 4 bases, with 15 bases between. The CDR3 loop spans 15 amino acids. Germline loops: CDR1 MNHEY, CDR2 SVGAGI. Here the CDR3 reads CASRTRDSLNEKLFF. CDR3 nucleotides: TGTGCCAGCAGGACCCGGGACTCCCTTAATGAAAAACTGTTTTTT.

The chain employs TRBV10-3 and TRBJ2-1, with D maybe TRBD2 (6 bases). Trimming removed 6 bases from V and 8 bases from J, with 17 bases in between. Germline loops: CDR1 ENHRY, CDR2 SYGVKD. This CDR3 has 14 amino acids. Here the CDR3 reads CAIREGATGDEQFF. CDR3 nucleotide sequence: TGTGCCATCAGGGAGGGAGCGACGGGGGATGAGCAGTTCTTC.

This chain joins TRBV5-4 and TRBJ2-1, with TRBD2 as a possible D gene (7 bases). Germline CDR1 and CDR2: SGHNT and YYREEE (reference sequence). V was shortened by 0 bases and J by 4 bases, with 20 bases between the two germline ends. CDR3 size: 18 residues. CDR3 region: CASSLGVTLGGPYNEQFF. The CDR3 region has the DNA TGTGCCAGCAGCTTGGGTGTAACTTTGGGGGGGCCTTACAATGAGCAGTTCTTC.

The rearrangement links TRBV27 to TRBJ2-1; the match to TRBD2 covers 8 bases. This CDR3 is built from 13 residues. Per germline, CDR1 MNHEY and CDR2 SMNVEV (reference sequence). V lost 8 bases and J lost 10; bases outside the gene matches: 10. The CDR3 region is CASGRLALEEQFF. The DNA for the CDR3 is TGTGCCAGCGGGAGACTAGCGTTGGAGGAGCAGTTCTTC.

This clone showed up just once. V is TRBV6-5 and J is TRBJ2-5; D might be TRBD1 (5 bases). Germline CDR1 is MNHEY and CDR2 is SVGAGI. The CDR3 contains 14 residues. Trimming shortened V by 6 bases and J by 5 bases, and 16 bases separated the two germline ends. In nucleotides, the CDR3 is TGTGCCAGCAGCTCAAGGGGCTTGGGGGAGACCCAGTACTTC. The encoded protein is CASSSRGLGETQYF.

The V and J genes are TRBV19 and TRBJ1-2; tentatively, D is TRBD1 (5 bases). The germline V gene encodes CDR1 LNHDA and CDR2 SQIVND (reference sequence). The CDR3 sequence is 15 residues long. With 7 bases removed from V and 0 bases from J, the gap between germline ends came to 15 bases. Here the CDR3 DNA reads TGTGCCAGTACCCCCCTCGGGGGTTCTAACTATGGCTACACCTTC. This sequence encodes CASTPLGGSNYGYTF.

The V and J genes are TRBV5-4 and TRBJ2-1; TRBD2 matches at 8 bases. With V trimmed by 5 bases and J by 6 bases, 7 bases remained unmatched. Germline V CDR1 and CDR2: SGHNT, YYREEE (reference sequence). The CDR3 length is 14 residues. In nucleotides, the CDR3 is TGTGCCAGCAGTTTCAACGGGAGGGCCAATGAGCAGTTCTTC. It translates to CASSFNGRANEQFF.